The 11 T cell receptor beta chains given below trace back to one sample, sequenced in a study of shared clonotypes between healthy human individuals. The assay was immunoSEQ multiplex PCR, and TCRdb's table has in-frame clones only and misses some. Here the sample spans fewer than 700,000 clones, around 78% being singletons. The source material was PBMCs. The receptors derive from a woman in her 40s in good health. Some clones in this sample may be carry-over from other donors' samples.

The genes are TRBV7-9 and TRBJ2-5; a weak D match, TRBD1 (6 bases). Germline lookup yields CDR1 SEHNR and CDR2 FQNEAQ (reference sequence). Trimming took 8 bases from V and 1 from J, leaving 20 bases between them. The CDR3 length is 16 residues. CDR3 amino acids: CASRRKGDTIQETQYF. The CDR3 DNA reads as TGTGCCAGCCGGCGGAAGGGGGACACAATCCAAGAGACCCAGTACTTC.

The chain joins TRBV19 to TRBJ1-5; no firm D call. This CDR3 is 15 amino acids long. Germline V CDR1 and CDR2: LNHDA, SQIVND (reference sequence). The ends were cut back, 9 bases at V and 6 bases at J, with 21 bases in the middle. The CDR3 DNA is TGTGCCAGAACCCCCCGGCGGGGTACCGCTCAGCCCCAGCATTTT. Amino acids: CARTPRRGTAQPQHF.

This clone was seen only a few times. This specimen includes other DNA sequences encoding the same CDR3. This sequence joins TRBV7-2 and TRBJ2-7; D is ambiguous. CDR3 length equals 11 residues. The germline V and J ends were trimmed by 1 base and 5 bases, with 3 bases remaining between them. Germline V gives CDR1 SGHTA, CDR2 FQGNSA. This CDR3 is CASSLVHEQYF. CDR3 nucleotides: TGTGCCAGCAGCTTAGTCCACGAGCAGTACTTC.

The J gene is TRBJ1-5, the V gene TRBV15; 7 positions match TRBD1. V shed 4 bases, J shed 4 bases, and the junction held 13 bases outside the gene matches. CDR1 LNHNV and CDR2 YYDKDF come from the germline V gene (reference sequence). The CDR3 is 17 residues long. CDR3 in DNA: TGTGCCACCAGCAAAAGGGACAGCCCCAAGTGGAATCAGCCCCAGCATTTT. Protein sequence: CATSKRDSPKWNQPQHF.

The CDR3 DNA sequence: TGTGCCACCCCGGGACAGGGGGCCCAGTACTTC. It codes for CATPGQGAQYF. This chain links TRBV10-3 with TRBJ2-7, with 12 bases identical to TRBD1. The germline V gene has CDR1 ENHRY and CDR2 SYGVKD. V lost 10 bases to trimming and J lost 10 bases; unmatched junction nucleotides: 5. The CDR3 has 11 amino acids.

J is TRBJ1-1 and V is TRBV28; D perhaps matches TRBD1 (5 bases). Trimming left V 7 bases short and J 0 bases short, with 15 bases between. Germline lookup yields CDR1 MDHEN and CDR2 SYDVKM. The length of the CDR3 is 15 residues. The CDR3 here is CASMTLGGMNTEAFF. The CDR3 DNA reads TGTGCCAGCATGACCCTTGGGGGTATGAACACTGAAGCTTTCTTT. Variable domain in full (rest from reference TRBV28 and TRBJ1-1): DVKVTQSSRYLVKRTGEKVFLECVQDMDHENMFWYRQDPGLGLRLIYFSYDVKMKEKGDIPEGYSVSREKKERFSLILESASTNQTSMYLCASMTLGGMNTEAFFGQGTRLTVV.

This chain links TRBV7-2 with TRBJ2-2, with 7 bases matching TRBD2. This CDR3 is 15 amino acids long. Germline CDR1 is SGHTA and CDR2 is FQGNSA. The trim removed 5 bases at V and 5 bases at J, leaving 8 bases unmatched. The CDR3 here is CASSLRLAETGELFF. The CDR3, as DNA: TGTGCCAGCAGCCTCCGGCTAGCGGAAACCGGGGAGCTGTTTTTT.

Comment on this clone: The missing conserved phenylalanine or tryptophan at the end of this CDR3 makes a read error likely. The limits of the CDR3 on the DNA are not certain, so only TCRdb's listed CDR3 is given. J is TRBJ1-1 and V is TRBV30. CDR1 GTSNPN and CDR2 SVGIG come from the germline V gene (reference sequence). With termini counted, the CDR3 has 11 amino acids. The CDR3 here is CAWMGNTEASS.

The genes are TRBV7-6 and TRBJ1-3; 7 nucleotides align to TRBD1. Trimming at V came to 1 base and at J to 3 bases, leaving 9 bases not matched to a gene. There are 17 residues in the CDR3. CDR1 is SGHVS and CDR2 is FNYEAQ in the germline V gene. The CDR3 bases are TGTGCCAGCAGCTTAGGGGGAAGGGGGCTAGGTGGAAACACCATATATTTT. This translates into CASSLGGRGLGGNTIYF.

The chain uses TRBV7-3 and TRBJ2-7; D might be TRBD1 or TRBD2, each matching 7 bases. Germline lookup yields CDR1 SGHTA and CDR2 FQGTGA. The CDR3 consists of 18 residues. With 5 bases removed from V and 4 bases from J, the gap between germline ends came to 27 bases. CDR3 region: CASSVRQGPSSGPYEQYF. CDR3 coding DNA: TGTGCCAGCAGCGTAAGACAGGGACCTTCTAGCGGACCTTACGAGCAGTACTTC. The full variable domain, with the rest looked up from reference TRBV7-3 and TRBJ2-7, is GAGVSQTPSNKVTEKGKYVELRCDPISGHTALYWYRQSLGQGPEFLIYFQGTGAADDSGLPNDRFFAVRPEGSVSTLKIQRTERGDSAVYLCASSVRQGPSSGPYEQYFGPGTRLTVT.

The chain's CDR3 is CASTRLARVNEQFF. The CDR3 nucleotides are TGTGCCAGCACCCGACTAGCCCGCGTCAATGAGCAGTTCTTC. The chain joins TRBV2 to TRBJ2-1; 7 positions agree with TRBD2. Germline-derived CDR1 and CDR2 are SNHLY and FYNNEI. The J segment lost 6 bases and the V segment lost 7 bases, leaving 9 bases of the junction unmatched. This CDR3 spans 14 amino acids.